This TCR beta chain appears in the sequencing data of a study of CD8+ T cells in alopecia areata (dated by TCRdb to the late 2010s). Background for the entire study: To study T cell clonal expansion in alopecia areata, the researchers applied high-throughput TCRbeta sequencing to both the C3H/HeJ mouse model and human patients. Human TCRbeta sequencing covered scalp tissue and sorted CD4+ and CD8+ peripheral blood T cells from patchy and totalis/universalis alopecia areata patients and healthy controls. RNA was obtained with the PAXgene miRNA kit for fixed scalp, the miRNeasy kit for PBMCs, and the RNeasy kit for mouse skin. Clonality in the scalp was compared among normal scalp (n=4), patchy alopecia areata scalp (n=8), and alopecia totalis/universalis scalp (n=8). Amplification of TCRbeta CDR3 regions was done by immunoSEQ multiplex PCR using 35 Vbeta forward primers and 13 Jbeta reverse primers. Beyond this particular receptor, the publication reports: Unlike mouse skin, which is dominated by gammadelta T cells, normal human skin has resident alphabeta T cells that are also sequenced, and this complicates analysis of the scalp TCR repertoire. TCR sequences shared between patients were less clear than in mice, possibly partly because of HLA diversity in the patient population. Compared with normal scalp, lesional scalp, particularly in alopecia totalis/universalis, had higher clonality and more expanded CD8+ clones, which suggests antigenic drive.

Library prep was done by the immunoSEQ multiplex PCR assay. RNA was extracted from all samples and reverse transcribed into cDNA, which served as template for TCR sequencing. SuperScript III was used for first-strand cDNA synthesis, primed with a 2:1 mix of oligo-dT and random hexamers. A synthetic immune receptor repertoire was used to gauge amplification bias, and whatever bias remained was removed computationally. For the original study's pipeline: Raw reads were preprocessed to remove errors, and CDR3 was defined by IMGT conventions from the conserved cysteine to phenylalanine. Clonality was computed by normalizing Shannon entropy by log2 of the number of productive unique TCRs and subtracting the result from 1. CD4 or CD8 identity of scalp clones was inferred by cross-referencing scalp TCRbeta sequences with sorted blood CD4 and CD8 repertoires. TCRdb's version of the immuneACCESS table is confined to in-frame rearrangements and falls short of the full clone set. An unresolved V gene accounts for under half of the shortfall where checked; the remainder is of unknown origin. V and J calls and clone size are as listed in that table; D and trimming were resolved from the DNA. This sample gives some 150,000 clones in total; roughly 60% of them show up just once. The ten largest clones take up roughly a third of the sample.

Notes on this clone: Its specific antigen is unknown. No base quality information exists; no much larger clone differs at one position.

A distance of 10 bases separates the germline ends of V and J, which lose 3 bases and 8 bases respectively. The CDR3 runs 12 residues from the cysteine to the phenylalanine. Just the 36-base CDR3 DNA is kept, in frame starting at base 1. Based on the germline V gene (reference sequence), the CDR1 and CDR2 sequences are SEHNR and FQNEAQ. PBMCs were isolated by density centrifugation and stained for CD3, CD4 and CD8, and CD4+ and CD8+ T cells were sorted on a FACSAria. Scalp biopsies and blood samples were provided by unaffected controls. The specimen sequenced was CD8+ T cells sorted from blood. The clonotype comes from a human donor in good health. The sequence links TRBV7-9 to TRBJ1-1, with an unclear D gene assignment. CDR3 region: CASSFGDSEAFF. The sequence in DNA is TGTGCCAGCAGCTTTGGTGATTCAGAAGCTTTCTTT.